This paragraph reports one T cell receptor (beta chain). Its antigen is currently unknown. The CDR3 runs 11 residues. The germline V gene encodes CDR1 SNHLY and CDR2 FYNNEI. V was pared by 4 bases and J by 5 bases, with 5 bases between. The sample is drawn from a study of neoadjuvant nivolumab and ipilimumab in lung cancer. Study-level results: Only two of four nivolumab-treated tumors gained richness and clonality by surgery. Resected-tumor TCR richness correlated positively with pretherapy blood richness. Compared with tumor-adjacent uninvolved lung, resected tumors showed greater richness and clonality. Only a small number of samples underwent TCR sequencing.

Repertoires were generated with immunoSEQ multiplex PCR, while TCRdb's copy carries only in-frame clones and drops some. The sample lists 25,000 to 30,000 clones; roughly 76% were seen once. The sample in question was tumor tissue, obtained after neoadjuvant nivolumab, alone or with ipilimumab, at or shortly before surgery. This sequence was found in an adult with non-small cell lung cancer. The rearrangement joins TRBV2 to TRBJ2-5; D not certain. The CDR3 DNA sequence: TGTGCCAGCAGTGCGTTGGAGACCCAGTACTTC. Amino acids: CASSALETQYF.